The TCR beta chain described here comes from a study of memory CD4+ T cells and cytomegalovirus serostatus (dated by TCRdb to between 2018 and 2020). Notes on the research overall: A total of roughly 35 healthy Belgian adults, of whom 9 were CMV seropositive and some 24 were CMV seronegative, were included in the cohort. CD4+ memory TCRbeta repertoires of a Belgian cohort with known cytomegalovirus serostatus were sequenced in order to replicate a published TCR-based CMV serostatus classifier. Results the study describes overall, beyond this receptor: Of around 160 previously reported CMV-associated TCRbeta sequences, about 62 appeared in the CD4+ memory repertoires, each in one to five individuals. On the Belgian cohort, the classifier built on the original framework reached a median bootstrapped AUC of about 0.95, with a 95% CI of 0.76-1.00. CMV serostatus prediction reached a median bootstrapped AUC of around 0.95 with the original framework and 0.91 with a US-trained random forest. The results were interpreted as suggesting that the CMV-associated TCR signature is largely present in the CD4+ memory repertoire. Only CD4+CD45RO+ memory cells were sequenced, in contrast to the original study, which included naive and memory CD4+ and CD8+ populations.

A FACSAria II was used to sort memory CD4+ T cells, defined as single viable CD3+CD4+CD8-CD45RO+ cells. CMV serostatus was determined using a Roche Elecsys assay that detects serum IgG against CMV pp150, pp28, p38 and p52. Once the samples were thawed, total CD4+ T cells were enriched through positive selection using CD4 magnetic microbeads. The samples came from a different study that was designed specifically to examine the CD4+ T cell memory repertoire. Peripheral blood mononuclear cells were isolated and cryopreserved following standard operating procedures; serum was stored at -80 °C. CD3-PerCP (BW264/56), CD4-APC (RPA-T4), CD45RO-PE (UCHT1) and CD8-Pacific Orange (3B5) antibodies were used for staining, and non-viable cells were excluded with Sytox blue. Genomic DNA was extracted from sorted cells with the Quick-DNA Microprep Kit. Amplification of TCRbeta DNA was done with the immunoSEQ hsTCRbeta kit, following the protocol from the manufacturer. TCRbeta libraries were sequenced on an Illumina MiSeq instrument. The authors processed their data as follows. After out-of-frame sequences were removed, 2,204,828 distinct TCRbeta sequences remained, averaging approximately 72,000 per individual. Each individual was scored using the number of about 180 previously reported CMV-associated TCRbeta sequences that the individual carried and the total number of productive distinct TCRbeta sequences. A beta-binomial model was reimplemented in Python, and scikit-learn random forests with default parameters were trained on data from the US cohort. Classifier performance on the Belgian cohort was summarized as median AUC with percentile confidence intervals calculated over 10,000 bootstrap iterations. Not all clones reach the TCRdb copy of this immuneACCESS table, which keeps in-frame sequences only. Checked studies attribute under half of the gap to unresolved V genes and leave the rest unexplained. V and J calls and clone size follow that table, whereas D and trimming were derived from the DNA. For this sample the table gives tens of thousands of clones, of which 60% to 80% were detected only once. Together, the top ten hold around 0.61% of the sample.

Of note for this clone: The clone's antigen remains unknown. Base qualities are not recorded, but no much larger clone differs from it by a single base.

Including the terminal cysteine and phenylalanine, the CDR3 comprises 13 residues. Only CDR3 DNA remains: 39 bases, in frame from the first base. CDR1 and CDR2, per the germline V gene, are KGHSH and LQKENI. The germline ends are 13 bases apart after V is trimmed by 9 bases and J by 4 bases. The sequence was collected from an adult in good health and CMV-seronegative. The rearrangement joined TRBV18 to TRBJ1-3; D gene: possibly TRBD1, on 6 matching bases. Sequences were obtained from memory CD4+ T cells from blood. The sequence in DNA is TGTGCCAGTACACAGGGACCGGGAAACACCATATATTTT. It is translated as CASTQGPGNTIYF.